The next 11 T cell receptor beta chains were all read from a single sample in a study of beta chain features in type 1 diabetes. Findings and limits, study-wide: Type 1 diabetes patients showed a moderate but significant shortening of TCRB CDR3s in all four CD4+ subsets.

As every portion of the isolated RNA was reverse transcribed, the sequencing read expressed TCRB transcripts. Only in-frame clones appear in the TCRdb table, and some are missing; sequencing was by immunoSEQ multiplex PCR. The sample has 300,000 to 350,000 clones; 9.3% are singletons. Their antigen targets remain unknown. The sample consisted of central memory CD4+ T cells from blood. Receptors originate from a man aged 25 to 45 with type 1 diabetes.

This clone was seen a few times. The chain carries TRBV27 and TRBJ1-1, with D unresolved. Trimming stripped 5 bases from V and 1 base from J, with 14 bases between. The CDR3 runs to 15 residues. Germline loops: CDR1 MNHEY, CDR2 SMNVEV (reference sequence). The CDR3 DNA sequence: TGTGCCAGCAGTCCCCAGACTTCTTCGAACACTGAAGCTTTCTTT. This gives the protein CASSPQTSSNTEAFF.

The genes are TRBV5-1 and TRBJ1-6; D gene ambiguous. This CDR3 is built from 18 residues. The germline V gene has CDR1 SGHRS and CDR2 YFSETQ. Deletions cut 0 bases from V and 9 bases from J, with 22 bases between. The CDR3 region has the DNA TGCGCCAGCAGCTTGGCCTCCGATGGGCAGCCTTCAGGTTCACCCCTCCACTTT. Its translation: CASSLASDGQPSGSPLHF.

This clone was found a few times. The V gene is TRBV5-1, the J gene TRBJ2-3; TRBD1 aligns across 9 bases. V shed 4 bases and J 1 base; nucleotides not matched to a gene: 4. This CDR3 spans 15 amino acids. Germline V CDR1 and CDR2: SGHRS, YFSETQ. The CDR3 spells CASSTGQGGTDTQYF. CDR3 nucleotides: TGCGCCAGCAGCACGGGACAGGGAGGCACAGATACGCAGTATTTT. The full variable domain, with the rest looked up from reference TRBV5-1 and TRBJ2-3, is KAGVTQTPRYLIKTRGQQVTLSCSPISGHRSVSWYQQTPGQGLQFLFEYFSETQRNKGNFPGRFSGRQFSNSRSEMNVSTLELGDSALYLCASSTGQGGTDTQYFGPGTRLTVL.

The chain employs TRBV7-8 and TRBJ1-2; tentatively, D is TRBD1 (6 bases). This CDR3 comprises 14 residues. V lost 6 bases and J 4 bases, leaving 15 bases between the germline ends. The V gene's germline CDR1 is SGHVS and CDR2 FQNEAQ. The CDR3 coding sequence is TGTGCCAGCAGTCTTGAGGACAGAGTCTATGGCTACACCTTC. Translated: CASSLEDRVYGYTF. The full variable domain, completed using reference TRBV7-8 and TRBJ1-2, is GAGVSQSPRYKVAKRGQDVALRCDPISGHVSLFWYQQALGQGPEFLTYFQNEAQLDKSGLPSDRFFAERPEGSVSTLKIQRTQQEDSAVYLCASSLEDRVYGYTFGSGTRLTVV.

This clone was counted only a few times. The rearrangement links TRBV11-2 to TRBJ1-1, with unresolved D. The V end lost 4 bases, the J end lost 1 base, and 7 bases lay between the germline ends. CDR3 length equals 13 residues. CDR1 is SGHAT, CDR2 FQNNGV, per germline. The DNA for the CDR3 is TGTGCCAGCAGCTACGTAGGGAACACTGAAGCTTTCTTT. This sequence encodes CASSYVGNTEAFF.

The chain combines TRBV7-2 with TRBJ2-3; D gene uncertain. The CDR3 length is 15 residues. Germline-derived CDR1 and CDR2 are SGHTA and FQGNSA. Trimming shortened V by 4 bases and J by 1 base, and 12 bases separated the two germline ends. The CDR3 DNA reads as TGTGCCAGCAGCTCTTACCAGGCGGGCACAGATACGCAGTATTTT. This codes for CASSSYQAGTDTQYF.

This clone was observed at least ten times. This chain's CDR3 is CASSLGTGEHNEQFF. CDR3 sequence (DNA): TGCGCCAGCAGCTTGGGGACAGGGGAACACAATGAGCAGTTCTTC. The rearrangement joins TRBV5-1 to TRBJ2-1, with 9 bases matching TRBD1. V was pared by 0 bases and J by 5 bases, with 3 bases of the junction left unmatched. The germline CDR1 and CDR2 sequences are SGHRS and YFSETQ. The CDR3 runs to 15 residues.

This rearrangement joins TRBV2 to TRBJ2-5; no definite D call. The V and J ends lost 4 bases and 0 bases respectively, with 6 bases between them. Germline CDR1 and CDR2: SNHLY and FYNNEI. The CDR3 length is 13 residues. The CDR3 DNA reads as TGTGCCAGCAGTGCCGCCAACCAAGAGACCCAGTACTTC. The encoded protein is CASSAANQETQYF.

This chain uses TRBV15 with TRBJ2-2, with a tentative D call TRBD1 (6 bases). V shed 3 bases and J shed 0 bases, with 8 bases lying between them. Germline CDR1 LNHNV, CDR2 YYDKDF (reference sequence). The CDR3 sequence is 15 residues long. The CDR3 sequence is CATSSRGTNTGELFF. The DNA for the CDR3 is TGTGCCACCAGCAGCAGGGGCACGAACACCGGGGAGCTGTTTTTT. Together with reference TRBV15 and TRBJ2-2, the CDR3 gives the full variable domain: DAMVIQNPRYQVTQFGKPVTLSCSQTLNHNVMYWYQQKSSQAPKLLFHYYDKDFNNEADTPDNFQSRRPNTSFCFLDIRSPGLGDTAMYLCATSSRGTNTGELFFGEGSRLTVL.

The CDR3, as DNA: TGTGCCACCAGCATCAGACTAGCGGGGGAGGACGAGCAGTACTTC. The encoded protein is CATSIRLAGEDEQYF. The rearrangement links TRBV15 to TRBJ2-7; 12 nucleotides agree with TRBD2. The CDR3 runs 15 residues. Germline V gene sequence: CDR1 LNHNV, CDR2 YYDKDF (reference sequence). V lost 4 bases and J lost 5; bases outside the gene matches: 6.

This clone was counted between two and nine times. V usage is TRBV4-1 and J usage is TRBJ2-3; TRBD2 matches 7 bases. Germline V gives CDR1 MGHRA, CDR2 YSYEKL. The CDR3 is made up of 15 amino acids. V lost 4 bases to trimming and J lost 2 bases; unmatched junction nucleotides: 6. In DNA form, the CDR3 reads TGCGCCAGCAGCCCGGGCCGGGGGGACACAGATACGCAGTATTTT. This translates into CASSPGRGDTDTQYF.